This T cell receptor beta chain was obtained from a study of identical twins. Germline V lookup: CDR1 MNHEY, CDR2 SMNVEV (reference sequence). The ends lost 6 bases at V and 3 bases at J; junction bases unmatched: 11. This CDR3 comprises 16 residues. MiXCR, run by TCRdb on the 5' RACE reads, gives a single entry per CDR3 protein. The table lists some 760,000 distinct CDR3 sequences, about 20% of them singletons. This clonotype has only a few counts. In addition, the sample was reused for a study of T cells expressing NK-cell markers.

The TCR comes from a woman under 30 in good health. Material: PBMCs. V and J are TRBV27 and TRBJ2-7; TRBD1 matches 10 bases. Here the CDR3 DNA reads TGTGCCAGCAGCACAGGTCCCGGGACAGGGGACTACGAGCAGTACTTC. Amino acid sequence: CASSTGPGTGDYEQYF.